Here is one T cell receptor (beta chain) with its context. The sample holds one count of this clone. This receptor's antigen is unknown. Base qualities are missing; no much larger clone stands one base away. The CDR3 has 14 amino acids, counting the end cysteine and phenylalanine. Just CDR3 DNA is preserved here, 42 bases in frame from base 1. Reading the germline V gene gives CDR1 SGDLS and CDR2 YYNGEE. This specimen belongs to a study of cytomegalovirus exposure and HLA in healthy donors (dated by TCRdb to about 2017). A note on the overall study: According to an earlier analysis of a few hundred of the donors, some 180 million T cells yielded roughly 110 million unique TCR beta sequences and less than 300 Gb of sequence data. Typing coverage varied by locus: about 620-640 donors for A, B, C, DRB1 and DQB1; around 560 for DQA1; 600 to 610 for DPA1; approximately 470 for DPB1. In addition to the first cohort of 650 to 750 subjects, a separate validation cohort of approximately 120 different subjects was used. A later genetic analysis used genome-wide SNP genotypes for about 60% of the roughly 670 donors, treating that subset as a discovery cohort. The genetic ancestry cluster associated with self-reported Caucasian donors included 65% to 90% of the 300 to 400 genotyped donors. An early release covering roughly 580 HLA-typed donors comprised about 310 gigabases of sequencing data and around 85 million unique TCR sequences. A later analysis re-analyzed previously published TCR beta repertoires from 600 to 850 donors and added high-resolution HLA genotyping to study TCR occurrence patterns. On average, roughly 200,000 unique TCR beta nucleotide sequences were sequenced per donor among 350 to 400 genotyped donors of the cohort, with 15% to 20% of those sequences being non-productive. Alongside the repertoire data, information on donor age, sex, ethnicity and CMV serostatus was compiled. The study combined high-throughput TCR immunosequencing, statistical association of individual TCRs with disease status, and machine learning to predict cytomegalovirus infection status. All discovery cohort repertoires had been generated on a single sequencing platform. Rather than using new phenotypic data, the later analysis identified candidate immune exposures from TCR beta sequences and from how often those sequences occurred across donors. In an earlier analysis of about 590 of the donors, high-throughput TCR beta sequencing was used to judge whether each TCR beta V gene segment behaved as functional or pseudogenic. About five DR-DQ haplotypes were treated as single units for association and clustering because of strong linkage in the cohort. The study aimed to test whether signatures of past pathogen exposure could be identified by cataloging public T cell receptors. Both class I and class II loci were covered by HLA typing, at four-digit resolution. The T cell repertoires of under 750 subjects were profiled by immunosequencing and related to cytomegalovirus serostatus.

The cohort comprised 670 or so healthy bone marrow donors. At the time of sampling, all cohort members were nominally healthy, though unrecorded immune exposures were likely present. The donor was CMV seronegative and was included in the group of a few hundred seronegative cohort members. A peripheral blood sample was provided by each donor, and peripheral blood mononuclear cells were used for TCR beta sequencing. The Qiagen DNeasy Blood Extraction Kit was used to extract genomic DNA from the blood cell samples. The protocol used for the library was the immunoSEQ multiplex PCR assay. For the multiplex PCR, a mixture combining 60 forward primers for TCR Vbeta segments and 13 reverse primers for TCR Jbeta segments was used. The CDR3 region of rearranged TCR beta genes was amplified from genomic DNA by a multiplex PCR assay. On the Illumina HiSeq System, the amplified TCR beta libraries were sequenced as 87-base-pair reads. On the study's bioinformatics: A later analysis tallied 70 million to 100 million unique TCR beta chains across the 550 to 850 repertoires, and about 10 million of those chains were shared by two or more donors. Raw reads were error-corrected and collapsed into unique sequences by a nearest-neighbor algorithm in which closely related sequences were merged to remove PCR and sequencing errors. V, D and J gene segments were assigned by aligning CDR3 sequences to IMGT reference sequences. Each retained sequence needed at least a six-nucleotide match to both a V gene segment and a J gene segment. A rearrangement counted as productive if the CDR3 had no stop codons and remained in frame with V and J, and every other rearrangement counted as non-productive. CDR3 was defined by IMGT convention, running from the second conserved V-encoded cysteine to the conserved J-encoded phenylalanine. The earlier analysis of roughly 590 of the donors excluded sequences that lacked an unambiguous match to a single V gene segment. In an earlier analysis of about 590 of the donors, a V segment was called functional when productive rearrangements were above 56.7%, and segregating when the standard deviation between donors exceeded 5%. A statistical classification framework was built to diagnose cytomegalovirus status from the catalog of TCR beta chain sequences. A later analysis assigned V and J genes by comparing TCR nucleotide sequences with IMGT/GENE-DB human TR gene sequences. Using the TCRdist pipeline, a later analysis assigned CDR3 sequences along with most-parsimonious VDJ recombination scenarios. A later analysis defined each TCR beta chain by its CDR3 amino acid sequence plus V-gene family, and excluded reads lacking a unique V-gene family. In a later analysis, nearly 600 highly shared, low-generation-probability nucleotide sequences were removed to address suspected cross-contamination and a sequencing artifact. In a later analysis, a clonal expansion index for each public chain was calculated from normalized within-repertoire ranks of inferred template counts. Generation probabilities in a later analysis came from a VDJ recombination model fitted to out-of-frame rearrangements, and those results were checked against IGoR. In a later analysis, TCR-TCR, TCR-HLA and TCR-CMV co-occurrence was scored with hypergeometric tests, and a repertoire-size bias correction was applied to TCR pairs. In a later analysis, false discovery rates were estimated by permuting HLA or CMV assignments 20 times. In a later analysis, co-occurring TCRs were grouped using DBSCAN, with TCRdist sequence similarity added in when clustering inside HLA-allele-positive subsets. Repertoires with fewer than 30,000 or more than 120,000 public chains were left out of co-occurrence clustering, as were about 5 repertoires with anomalous nucleotide sharing. Entries here come from immuneACCESS through TCRdb and include only in-frame sequences with V and J called. Some clones fail to appear in such tables; in the studies checked, an unresolved V gene covers under half of the shortfall, and the cause of the remainder is unknown. V and J calls and clone size are those listed in that table; D and trimming were worked out from the DNA. This sample is represented by about 120,000 clones; roughly four fifths of them were singletons. The ten largest clones capture about 1.8% of the sample.

What the study reported, not specific to this receptor: Most CMV-associated TCR beta chains appeared to be HLA-restricted in a later analysis, and the HLA associations seemed to be driven largely by CMV exposure. In a later analysis, HLA-associated TCR beta chains showed more clonal expansion and lower generation probabilities than non-associated chains that were equally common. Compared with the 666-donor mean, donors in an Asian-associated ancestry cluster had fewer N-insertions in productive TCRs, according to a later genetic analysis. Linkage disequilibrium might explain the correlated functional status among segregating V segments, but an unknown experimental factor could not be ruled out. In an earlier analysis of under 600 of the donors, most TCR beta V segments were observed in productive rearrangements about 87% or about 30% of the time, broadly matching IMGT annotations. Immune exposure information for the cohort was limited to CMV serostatus. HLA typing was unavailable for some donors at each locus, so association tests used only the typed subset. The cohort was sequenced for TCR beta chains only, and without alpha or paired-chain data the features that could be detected were limited. A further reported finding was that TCR beta sequences accurately predicted the HLA-A and HLA-B alleles for most subjects in the first cohort. Because counts were too low, 15 or so rarely observed V segments, including chromosome 9 orphons, were excluded from the earlier analysis of 587 of the donors. In a later genetic analysis, a missense DCLRE1C variant was associated with V-gene and J-gene trimming of TCR beta chains, and the association was replicated in an independent cohort. The study gave a list of 150 to 200 TCR beta chains associated with cytomegalovirus. Specific HLA alleles were associated with over 15,000 TCR beta sequences at a false discovery rate of 0.05 in a later analysis. Presence/absence analyses assumed roughly uniform sequencing depth across donors, an assumption that may not hold. A cluster of highly shared sequence variants was judged likely to be a technical artifact of the sequencing pipeline. The 87-base-pair reads could not distinguish some IMGT-functional V segments, including TRBV6-2 and TRBV6-3, so those segments were excluded. Cytomegalovirus status was reported to be diagnosed by the classifier with high specificity and sensitivity in both the original and validation cohorts. According to a later analysis, TCR association rates differed among HLA loci, with DRB1 alleles showing the most associated TCRs and HLA-C alleles showing the fewest. A few of the identified cytomegalovirus-associated TCR beta chains were confirmed in vitro to be specific for cytomegalovirus antigens. While some public TCRs were present in many individuals, most TCR sequences turned up only very rarely across donors. It was suggested by the authors that the approach could potentially be generalized to other disease states and immunological phenotypes. Assigning TCR associations to individual alleles was difficult when HLA alleles, especially DR and DQ, strongly co-occurred. In a later analysis, several top co-occurrence clusters were reported to appear linked to parvovirus B19, influenza, CMV and Epstein-Barr virus.

Sample: PBMCs. The clonotype was recovered from a man in his forties in good health and CMV-seronegative. The chain was built from TRBV9 and TRBJ2-5; 5 matching bases give a weak D call of TRBD2. With the DNA end fitting TRBJ2-7 better, the J assignment may be wrong. The CDR3 protein: CASSPDEGFYEQYF. The nucleotides are TGTGCCAGCAGCCCCGATGAGGGTTTCTACGAGCAGTACTTC.